This T cell receptor (beta chain) was observed in a study of beta chain features in type 1 diabetes. On the study more broadly: Age, gender and cell yields were similar between patients and healthy donors.

Expressed TCRB transcripts were sequenced because the isolated RNA had all been reverse transcribed beforehand. Some clones are missing from TCRdb's copy, which holds only in-frame ones; the method was immunoSEQ multiplex PCR. The repertoire has some 900,000 clones, about 17% of them found once; the top ten carry around 0.02%. Study-wide results and limits: All four CD4+ subsets of Type 1 diabetes patients contained TCRB CDR3s that were moderately but significantly shorter.

This clone was observed a few times. Its antigen is as yet unknown. The specimen sequenced was naive CD4+ T cells from blood. The source is a woman between 18 and 29 years old in good health.

The CDR3 spells CAITGGGETQYF. The DNA for the CDR3 is TGTGCCATCACAGGGGGCGGAGAGACCCAGTACTTC. The V call is TRBV7-9, the J call TRBJ2-5, with 9 positions matching TRBD1. The CDR3 spans 12 residues. Trimming at V came to 10 bases and at J to 4 bases, leaving 4 bases not matched to a gene. Germline CDR1 is SEHNR and CDR2 is FQNEAQ (reference sequence).